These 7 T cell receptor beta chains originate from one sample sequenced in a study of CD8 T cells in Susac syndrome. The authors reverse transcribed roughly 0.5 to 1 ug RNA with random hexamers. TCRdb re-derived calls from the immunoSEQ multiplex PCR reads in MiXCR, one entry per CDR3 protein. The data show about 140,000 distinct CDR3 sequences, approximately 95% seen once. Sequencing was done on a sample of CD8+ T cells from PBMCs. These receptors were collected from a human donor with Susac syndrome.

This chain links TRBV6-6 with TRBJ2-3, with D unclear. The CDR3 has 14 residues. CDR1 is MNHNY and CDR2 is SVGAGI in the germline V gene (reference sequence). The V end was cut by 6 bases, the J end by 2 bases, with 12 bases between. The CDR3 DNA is TGTGCCAGCAGGGACCCCCGAGTCACAGATACGCAGTATTTT. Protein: CASRDPRVTDTQYF.

CDR3 sequence: CSVASGELFF. DNA for the CDR3: TGCAGCGTTGCCAGCGGGGAGCTGTTTTTT. The V call is TRBV29-1, the J call TRBJ2-2; D uncertain. Germline V gene sequence: CDR1 SQVTM, CDR2 ANQGSEA. Trimming stripped 4 bases from V and 7 bases from J, with 4 bases between. The CDR3 is 10 residues long.

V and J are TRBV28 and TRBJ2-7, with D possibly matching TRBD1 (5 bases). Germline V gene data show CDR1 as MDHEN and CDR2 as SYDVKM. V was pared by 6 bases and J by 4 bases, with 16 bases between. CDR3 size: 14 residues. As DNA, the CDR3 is TGTGCCAGCAGCGACCTGACAGCTGTGTACGAGCAGTACTTC. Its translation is CASSDLTAVYEQYF.

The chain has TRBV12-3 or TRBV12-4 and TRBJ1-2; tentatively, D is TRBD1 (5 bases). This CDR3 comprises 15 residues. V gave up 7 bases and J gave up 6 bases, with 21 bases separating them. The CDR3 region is CASNPSPGQIDGYTF. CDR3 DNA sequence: TGTGCCAGCAATCCTTCTCCAGGGCAGATCGATGGCTACACCTTC.

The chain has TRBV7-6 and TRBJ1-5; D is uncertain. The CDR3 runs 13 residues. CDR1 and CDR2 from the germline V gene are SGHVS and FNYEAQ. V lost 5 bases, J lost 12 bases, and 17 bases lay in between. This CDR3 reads CASSPGEHQDQHF. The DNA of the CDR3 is TGTGCCAGCAGCCCCGGGGAGCATCAGGACCAGCATTTT.

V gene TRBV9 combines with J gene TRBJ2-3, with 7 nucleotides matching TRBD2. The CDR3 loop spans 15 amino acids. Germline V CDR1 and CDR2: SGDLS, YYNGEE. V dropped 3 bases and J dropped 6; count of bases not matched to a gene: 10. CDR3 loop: CASSAGTTFGDTQYF. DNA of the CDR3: TGTGCCAGCAGCGCCGGGACTACCTTTGGGGATACGCAGTATTTT.

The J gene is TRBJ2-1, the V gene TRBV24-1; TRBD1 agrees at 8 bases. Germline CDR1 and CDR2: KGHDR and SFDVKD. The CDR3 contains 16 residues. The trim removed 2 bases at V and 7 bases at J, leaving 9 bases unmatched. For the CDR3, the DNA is TGTGCCACCAGTGATTCAGGGGGCAGTACTACAAATGAGCAGTTCTTC. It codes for CATSDSGGSTTNEQFF.